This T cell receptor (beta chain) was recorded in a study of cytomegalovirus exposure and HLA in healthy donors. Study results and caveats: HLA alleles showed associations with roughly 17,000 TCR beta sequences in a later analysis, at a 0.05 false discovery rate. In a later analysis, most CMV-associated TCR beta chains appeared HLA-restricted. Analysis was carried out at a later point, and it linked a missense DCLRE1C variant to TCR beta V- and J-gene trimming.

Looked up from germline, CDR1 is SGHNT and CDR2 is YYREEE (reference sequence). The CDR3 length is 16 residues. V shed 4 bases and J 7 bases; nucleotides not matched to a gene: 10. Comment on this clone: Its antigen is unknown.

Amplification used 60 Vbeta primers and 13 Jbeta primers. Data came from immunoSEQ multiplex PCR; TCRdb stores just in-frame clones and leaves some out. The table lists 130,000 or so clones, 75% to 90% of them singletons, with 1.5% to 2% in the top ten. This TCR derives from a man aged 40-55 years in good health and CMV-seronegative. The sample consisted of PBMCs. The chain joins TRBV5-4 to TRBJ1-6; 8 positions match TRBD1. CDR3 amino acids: CASSPGPDRANSPLHF. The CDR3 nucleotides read TGTGCCAGCAGCCCTGGTCCGGACAGGGCAAATTCACCCCTCCACTTT.